These T cell receptor beta chains were read from a single sample in a study of blood T cell repertoires in COVID-19. Assay: immunoSEQ multiplex PCR; the TCRdb copy retains only in-frame clones and omits some. Of about 100,000 clones listed, roughly 90% are singletons. The sample comprised peripheral blood. The receptors stem from a woman older than 75 with acute or convalescent COVID-19. The CDR3 runs from the conserved cysteine through the conserved F or W. A D gene is named only where the DNA matches it firmly. Rows may omit the clone size; those that give it use once, few, many or a size class.

D gene	clone size	J gene	V gene	CDR3 protein	CDR3 DNA
TRBD1	.	TRBJ2-7	TRBV6-2/TRBV6-3	CASSYSDRHFYEQYF	TGTGCCAGCAGTTACTCGGACAGGCACTTCTACGAGCAGTACTTC
TRBD1	.	TRBJ1-4	TRBV3-1/TRBV3-2	CASSQGWAGGEKLFF	TGTGCCAGCAGCCAAGGGTGGGCAGGGGGCGAAAAACTGTTTTTT
.	.	TRBJ2-1	TRBV6-4	CASTYTRSSYNEQFF	TGTGCCAGCACTTACACACGGAGCTCCTACAATGAGCAGTTCTTC
.	.	TRBJ2-7	TRBV27	CASSLRAGHYEQYF	TGTGCCAGCAGTTTAAGGGCAGGGCACTACGAGCAGTACTTC
.	few	TRBJ2-7	TRBV10-3	CAISPLQGYEQYF	TGTGCCATCAGTCCCCTGCAGGGCTACGAGCAGTACTTC
.	.	TRBJ2-1	TRBV7-6	CASSLDRERAGGYNEQFF	TGTGCCAGCAGCTTAGACAGGGAACGAGCAGGCGGGTACAATGAGCAGTTCTTC
.	.	TRBJ1-2	TRBV6-6	CASSSRLSYGYTF	TGTGCCAGCAGCAGCAGACTGAGCTATGGCTACACCTTC
.	.	TRBJ1-5	TRBV18	CASSPPGRSNQPQHF	TGTGCCAGCTCACCACCGGGGCGGAGCAATCAGCCCCAGCATTTT
.	once	TRBJ2-3	TRBV15	CATSRDPGDTQYF	TGTGCCACCAGCAGAGATCCCGGAGATACGCAGTATTTT
.	.	TRBJ1-2	TRBV5-1	CASSLTGLANYGYTF	TGCGCCAGCAGCTTAACAGGGCTAGCTAACTATGGCTACACCTTC
TRBD2	.	TRBJ2-1	TRBV7-6	CASSSFRGDHNEQFF	TGTGCCAGCAGCTCCTTTCGGGGGGACCACAATGAGCAGTTCTTC
TRBD2	.	TRBJ2-3	TRBV18	CASSPPAGGTDTQYF	TGTGCCAGCTCACCACCTGCGGGAGGCACAGATACGCAGTATTTT
.	.	TRBJ2-7	TRBV15	CATSSDTGSPYGYEQYF	TGTGCCACCAGCAGTGATACGGGGAGCCCTTATGGCTACGAGCAGTACTTC
.	.	TRBJ1-5	TRBV7-2	CASSVSQGNNQPQHF	TGTGCCAGCAGTGTGTCGCAGGGGAACAATCAGCCCCAGCATTTT
TRBD1	.	TRBJ2-5	TRBV5-1	CASKRTGGGETQYF	TGCGCCAGTAAAAGGACAGGGGGTGGGGAGACCCAGTACTTC
.	.	TRBJ1-1	TRBV7-9	CASSFGPGLNTEAFF	.
.	.	TRBJ2-1	TRBV7-2	CASSPADRRNEQFF	TGTGCCAGCAGCCCCGCCGACAGGCGCAATGAGCAGTTCTTC
.	.	TRBJ1-2	TRBV7-9	CASSLALGGGYGYTF	TGTGCCAGCAGCTTAGCCTTAGGGGGGGGCTATGGCTACACCTTC
TRBD2	.	TRBJ2-1	TRBV7-3	CASSQGLAATNEQFF	TGTGCCAGCAGCCAAGGACTAGCGGCTACGAATGAGCAGTTCTTC
.	few	TRBJ1-4	TRBV29-1	CSVGGGRYNEKLFF	TGCAGCGTTGGGGGGGGCAGGTATAATGAAAAACTGTTTTTT
.	.	TRBJ1-1	TRBV30	CAWTHAGEAFF	TGTGCCTGGACCCATGCGGGTGAAGCTTTCTTT
.	.	TRBJ2-7	TRBV12-3/TRBV12-4	CASSLQGSYEQYF	TGTGCCAGCAGTTTGCAGGGCTCCTACGAGCAGTACTTC
.	.	TRBJ2-1	TRBV20-1	CSARGLEQFF	TGCAGTGCTAGAGGGCTTGAGCAGTTCTTC
.	.	TRBJ2-3	TRBV2	CASTWALLADTQYF	TGTGCCAGCACCTGGGCCCTGCTTGCAGATACGCAGTATTTT
.	.	TRBJ2-3	TRBV4-2	CASSQDRGGGQYF	TGTGCCAGCAGCCAAGACCGAGGCGGCGGGCAGTATTTT
TRBD1	.	TRBJ1-1	TRBV9	CASSVVTGANTEAFF	TGTGCCAGCAGCGTGGTGACAGGGGCGAACACTGAAGCTTTCTTT
.	.	TRBJ2-1	TRBV5-1	CASSHDGGMYYNEQFF	TGCGCCAGCAGCCACGACGGGGGAATGTACTACAATGAGCAGTTCTTC